The source of this T cell receptor (beta chain) is a study of T cell repertoires in cytomegalovirus infection. About the study: HLA-C-restricted CMV epitopes, recently identified, and well-studied HLA-B-restricted ones were used by the study. CMV infection plus the matching HLA type was flagged by public TCR beta signatures.

This clonotype was picked up one time. Its antigen is as yet unknown. TCRdb re-called the reads with MiXCR, one entry per CDR3 protein. The sample carries hundreds of thousands of distinct CDR3 sequences, 32% recorded once. The clonotype comes from a human donor in good health (CMV status not recorded). Some clones in this sample may be carry-over from other donors' samples. Material: cultured CD8+ T cells from PBMCs, obtained from culture after CMV antigen stimulation.

The CDR3 loop reads CSVPQNGYGYTF. The CDR3 nucleotides are TGCAGCGTTCCTCAGAACGGCTATGGCTACACCTTC. V usage is TRBV29-1 and J usage is TRBJ1-2; D not certain. The CDR3 extends over 12 amino acids. CDR1 and CDR2 (germline): SQVTM, ANQGSEA. V was pared by 5 bases and J by 4 bases, with 11 bases between.